This entry concerns a single T cell receptor beta chain. Its target is not known. Second-dose schedules of about 4 or about 12 weeks were combined. Germline V gene data show CDR1 as KGHSH and CDR2 as LQKENI. The CDR3 has 16 residues. V lost 3 bases, J lost 1 base, and 15 bases lay in between. The sample is drawn from a study of T cell responses to AZD1222 COVID-19 vaccine. Whole-study findings and limits: Clonal diversity was possibly underestimated; the donors were predominantly white British and more often female.

The protocol was immunoSEQ multiplex PCR, while the TCRdb copy is restricted to in-frame clones and leaves out a portion. The sample lists some 110,000 clones; around 84% were seen once. This TCR came from an adult who received the AZD1222 COVID-19 vaccine. J is TRBJ1-1 and V is TRBV18; no reliable D call. The sample here was peripheral blood, taken 28 days after the second AZD1222 dose. CDR3 DNA sequence: TGTGCCAGCTCACCCAGCCTACAGAGAGAGAACACTGAAGCTTTCTTT. Translating gives CASSPSLQRENTEAFF.